Below are 7 T cell receptor beta chains sequenced from a single sample in a study of blood T cell repertoires in COVID-19. Assay: immunoSEQ multiplex PCR; the TCRdb copy retains only in-frame clones and omits some. Of 140,000 to 150,000 clones in the sample, just under 90% were seen once. Sequencing used peripheral blood. These receptors all stem from a woman between 50 and 59 years old with active or convalescent COVID-19.

The rearrangement joins TRBV5-8 to TRBJ2-1; the match to TRBD2 covers 10 bases. Germline CDR1 reads SGHTS; CDR2 reads YDEGEE. The V gene end was trimmed by 2 bases and the J gene end by 4 bases; junction bases not matched to a gene: 3. This CDR3 comprises 15 residues. CDR3 amino acids: CASSFGTSVYNEQFF. In DNA form, the CDR3 reads TGTGCCAGCAGCTTTGGGACTAGCGTGTACAATGAGCAGTTCTTC.

This chain joins TRBV3-1 (or the pseudogene TRBV3-2) and TRBJ1-1, with a possible D match to TRBD1 (5 bases). The ends were cut back, 2 bases at V and 0 bases at J, with 10 bases in the middle. CDR1 is LGHDT and CDR2 is YNNKEL in the germline V gene (reference sequence). CDR3 length: 15 residues. CDR3 residues: CASSQTGGMNTEAFF. The CDR3 DNA is TGTGCCAGCAGCCAAACAGGTGGGATGAACACTGAAGCTTTCTTT.

The genes are TRBV5-1 and TRBJ2-1; 9 bases are a match to TRBD2. CDR1 SGHRS and CDR2 YFSETQ come from the germline V gene. This CDR3 is built from 16 residues. The junction had 8 bases not matched to a gene; V was cut back by 5 bases and J by 2 bases. Written as DNA, the CDR3 is TGCGCCAGCAGACAAGGTAGCGGGAGTCCCTACAATGAGCAGTTCTTC. It encodes CASRQGSGSPYNEQFF. The entire variable domain, with the rest obtained from reference TRBV5-1 and TRBJ2-1, is as follows: KAGVTQTPRYLIKTRGQQVTLSCSPISGHRSVSWYQQTPGQGLQFLFEYFSETQRNKGNFPGRFSGRQFSNSRSEMNVSTLELGDSALYLCASRQGSGSPYNEQFFGPGTRLTVL.

This clone was found once. The rearrangement uses TRBV5-6 and TRBJ2-1; 9 bases map to TRBD1. CDR1 and CDR2 from the germline V gene are SGHDT and YYEEEE. V was clipped by 2 bases and J by 8 bases; unmatched bases: 5. The CDR3 is made up of 14 amino acids. The CDR3 nucleotides are TGTGCCAGCAGCTTCGGGACAGGGAACCATGAGCAGTTCTTC. Protein product: CASSFGTGNHEQFF.

The rearrangement uses TRBV14 and TRBJ2-7, with 11 bases aligning to TRBD2. The J segment lost 2 bases and the V segment lost 4 bases, leaving 4 bases of the junction unmatched. The CDR3 has 15 amino acids. CDR1 is SGHDN, CDR2 FVKESK, per germline. This CDR3 is CASSPWTSGPYEQYF. The DNA of the CDR3 is TGTGCCAGCAGCCCCTGGACTAGCGGGCCCTACGAGCAGTACTTC.

J is TRBJ1-3 and V is TRBV30; D might be TRBD1 (5 bases). From germline, CDR1 is GTSNPN and CDR2 SVGIG (reference sequence). CDR3 length: 14 residues. With 0 bases removed from V and 2 bases from J, the gap between germline ends came to 8 bases. This CDR3 is CAWSVARAGNTIYF. For the CDR3, the DNA is TGTGCCTGGAGTGTTGCCAGGGCTGGAAACACCATATATTTT.

The chain links TRBV5-4 to TRBJ2-7, with D perhaps matching TRBD2 (6 bases). CDR3 length: 15 amino acids. Germline lookup yields CDR1 SGHNT and CDR2 YYREEE (reference sequence). V shed 0 bases and J shed 7 bases, with 17 bases lying between them. The CDR3: CASSLARPPAGEQYF. CDR3 bases: TGTGCCAGCAGCTTGGCTCGCCCTCCTGCGGGGGAGCAGTACTTC.